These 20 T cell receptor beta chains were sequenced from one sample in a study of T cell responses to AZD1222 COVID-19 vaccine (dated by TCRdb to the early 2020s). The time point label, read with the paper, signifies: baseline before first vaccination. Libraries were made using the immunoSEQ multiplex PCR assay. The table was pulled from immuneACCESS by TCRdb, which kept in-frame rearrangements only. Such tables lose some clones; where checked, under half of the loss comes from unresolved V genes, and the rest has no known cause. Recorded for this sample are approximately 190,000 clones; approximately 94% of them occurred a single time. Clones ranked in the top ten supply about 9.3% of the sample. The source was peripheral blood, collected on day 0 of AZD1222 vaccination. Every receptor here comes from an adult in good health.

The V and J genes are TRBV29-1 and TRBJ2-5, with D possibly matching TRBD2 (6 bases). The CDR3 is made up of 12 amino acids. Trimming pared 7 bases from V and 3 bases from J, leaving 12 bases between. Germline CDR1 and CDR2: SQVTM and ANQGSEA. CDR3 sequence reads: CSGGEGEETQYF. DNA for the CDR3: TGCAGCGGGGGGGAAGGGGAAGAGACCCAGTACTTC.

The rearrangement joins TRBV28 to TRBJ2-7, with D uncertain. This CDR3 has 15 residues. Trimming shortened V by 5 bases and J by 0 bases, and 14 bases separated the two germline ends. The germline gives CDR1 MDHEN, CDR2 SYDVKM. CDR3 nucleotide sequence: TGTGCCAGCAGTCCTCACGAGTGGGGCTCCTACGAGCAGTACTTC. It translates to CASSPHEWGSYEQYF.

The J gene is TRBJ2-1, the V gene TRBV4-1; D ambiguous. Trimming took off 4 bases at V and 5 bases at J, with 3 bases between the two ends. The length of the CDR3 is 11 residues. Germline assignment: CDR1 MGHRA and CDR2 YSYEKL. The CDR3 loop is CASSRHNEQFF. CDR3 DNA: TGCGCCAGCAGCCGCCACAATGAGCAGTTCTTC.

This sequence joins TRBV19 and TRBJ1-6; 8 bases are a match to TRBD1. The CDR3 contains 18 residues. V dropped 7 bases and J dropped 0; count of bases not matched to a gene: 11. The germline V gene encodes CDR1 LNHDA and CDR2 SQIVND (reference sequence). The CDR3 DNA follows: TGTGCCAGTACCCCAAGCCGACAGGGGAGCTCCTATAATTCACCCCTCCACTTT. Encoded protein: CASTPSRQGSSYNSPLHF.

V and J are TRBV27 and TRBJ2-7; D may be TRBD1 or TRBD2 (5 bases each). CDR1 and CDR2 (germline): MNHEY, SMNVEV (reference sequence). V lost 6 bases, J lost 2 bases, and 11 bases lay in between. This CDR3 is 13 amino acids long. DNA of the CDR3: TGTGCCAGCAGGGGGGACCGAACCTACGAGCAGTACTTC. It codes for CASRGDRTYEQYF.

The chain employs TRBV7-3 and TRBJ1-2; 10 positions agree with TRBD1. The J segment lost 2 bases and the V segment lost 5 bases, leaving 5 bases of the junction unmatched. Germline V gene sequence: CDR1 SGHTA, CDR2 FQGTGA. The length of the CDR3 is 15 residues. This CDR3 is CASSRGGQGNYGYTF. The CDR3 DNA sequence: TGTGCCAGCAGCCGCGGGGGACAGGGGAACTATGGCTACACCTTC.

This CDR3 is CASSLGKGEQYF. The CDR3 nucleotides are TGTGCCAGCAGCTTAGGAAAGGGTGAGCAGTACTTC. The chain joins TRBV7-9 to TRBJ2-7; no clear D gene. The CDR3 covers 12 residues. V lost 1 base to trimming and J lost 7 bases, with 8 bases between them. Germline values: CDR1 SEHNR, CDR2 FQNEAQ (reference sequence).

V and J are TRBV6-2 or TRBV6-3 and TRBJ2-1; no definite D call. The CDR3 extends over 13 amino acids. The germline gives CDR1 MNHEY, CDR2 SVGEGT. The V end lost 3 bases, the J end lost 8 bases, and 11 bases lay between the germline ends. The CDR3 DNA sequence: TGTGCCAGCAGTTATCCGGAATCGGATGAGCAGTTCTTC. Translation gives CASSYPESDEQFF.

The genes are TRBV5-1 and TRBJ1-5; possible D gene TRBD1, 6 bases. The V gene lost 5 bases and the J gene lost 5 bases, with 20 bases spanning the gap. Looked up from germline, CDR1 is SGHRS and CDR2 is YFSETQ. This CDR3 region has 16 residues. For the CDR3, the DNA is TGCGCCAGCAGGGAGGGGGTGGGACACCCGTATCAGCCCCAGCATTTT. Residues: CASREGVGHPYQPQHF.

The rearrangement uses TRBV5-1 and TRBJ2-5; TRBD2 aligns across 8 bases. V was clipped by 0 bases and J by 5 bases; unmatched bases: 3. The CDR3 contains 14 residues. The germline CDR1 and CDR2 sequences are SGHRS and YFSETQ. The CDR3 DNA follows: TGCGCCAGCAGCTTGGCAGCGGGAGATGAGACCCAGTACTTC. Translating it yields CASSLAAGDETQYF.

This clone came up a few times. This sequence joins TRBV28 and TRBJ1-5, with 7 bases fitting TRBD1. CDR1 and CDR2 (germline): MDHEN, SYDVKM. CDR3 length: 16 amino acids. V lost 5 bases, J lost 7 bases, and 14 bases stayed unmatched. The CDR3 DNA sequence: TGTGCCAGCAGTCCAAAATTTGACAGGGTTAGACAGCCCCAGCATTTT. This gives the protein CASSPKFDRVRQPQHF.

The DNA for the CDR3 is TGTGCCTGGAGTGCGCGGACAATCTATGGCTACACCTTC. Its protein is CAWSARTIYGYTF. V usage is TRBV30 and J usage is TRBJ1-2; maybe TRBD1 (5 bases). Trimming cost V 1 base and J 4 bases, with 10 bases left between them. The CDR3 is 13 residues long. CDR1 and CDR2 (germline): GTSNPN, SVGIG (reference sequence).

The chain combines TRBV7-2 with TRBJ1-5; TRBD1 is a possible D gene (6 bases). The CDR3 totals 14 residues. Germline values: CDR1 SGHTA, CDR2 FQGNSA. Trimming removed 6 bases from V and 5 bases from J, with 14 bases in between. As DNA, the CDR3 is TGTGCCAGCAGTCAGACAGGAGGGGATCAGCCCCAGCATTTT. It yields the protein CASSQTGGDQPQHF.

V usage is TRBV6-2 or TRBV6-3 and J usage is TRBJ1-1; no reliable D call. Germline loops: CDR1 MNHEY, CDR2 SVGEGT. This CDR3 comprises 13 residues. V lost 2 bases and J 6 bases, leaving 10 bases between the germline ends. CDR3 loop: CASSYGWYSEAFF. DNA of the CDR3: TGTGCCAGCAGTTACGGGTGGTACTCTGAAGCTTTCTTT.

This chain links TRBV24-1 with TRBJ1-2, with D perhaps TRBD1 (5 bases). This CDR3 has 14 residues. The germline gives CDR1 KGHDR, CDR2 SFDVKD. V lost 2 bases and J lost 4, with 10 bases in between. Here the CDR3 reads CATSDSQVLYGYTF. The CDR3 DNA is TGTGCCACCAGTGATTCACAGGTCCTCTATGGCTACACCTTC.

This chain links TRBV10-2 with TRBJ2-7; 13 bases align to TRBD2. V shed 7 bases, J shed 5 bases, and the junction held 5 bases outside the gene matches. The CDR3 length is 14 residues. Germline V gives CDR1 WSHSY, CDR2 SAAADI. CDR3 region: CASKGTSGIDEQYF. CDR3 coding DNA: TGCGCCAGCAAAGGGACTAGCGGGATCGACGAGCAGTACTTC.

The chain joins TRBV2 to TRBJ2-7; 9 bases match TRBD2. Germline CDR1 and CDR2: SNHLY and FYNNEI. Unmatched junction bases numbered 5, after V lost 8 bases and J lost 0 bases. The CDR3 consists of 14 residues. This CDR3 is CASWGGRGSYEQYF. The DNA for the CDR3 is TGTGCCAGCTGGGGCGGGAGGGGCTCCTACGAGCAGTACTTC.

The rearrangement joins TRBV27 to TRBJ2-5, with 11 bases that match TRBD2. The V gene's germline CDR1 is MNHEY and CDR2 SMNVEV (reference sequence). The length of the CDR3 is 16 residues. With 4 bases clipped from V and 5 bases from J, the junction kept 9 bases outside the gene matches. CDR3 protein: CASSSYTSGRGETQYF. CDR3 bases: TGTGCCAGCAGTTCCTACACTAGCGGGAGAGGGGAGACCCAGTACTTC.

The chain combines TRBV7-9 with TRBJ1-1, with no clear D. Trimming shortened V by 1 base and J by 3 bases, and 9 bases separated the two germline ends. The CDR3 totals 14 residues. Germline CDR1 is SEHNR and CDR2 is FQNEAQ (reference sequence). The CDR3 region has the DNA TGTGCCAGCAGCTTAGTTCCCCTACACACTGAAGCTTTCTTT. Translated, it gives CASSLVPLHTEAFF. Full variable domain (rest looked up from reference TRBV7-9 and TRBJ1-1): DTGVSQNPRHKITKRGQNVTFRCDPISEHNRLYWYRQTLGQGPEFLTYFQNEAQLEKSRLLSDRFSAERPKGSFSTLEIQRTEQGDSAMYLCASSLVPLHTEAFFGQGTRLTVV.

CDR3 region: CASSKRGYSNQPQHF. For the CDR3, the DNA is TGTGCCAGCAGTAAAAGAGGGTATAGCAATCAGCCCCAGCATTTT. The V and J genes are TRBV6-2 or TRBV6-3 and TRBJ1-5; D not resolved. The CDR3 has 15 residues. Looked up from germline, CDR1 is MNHEY and CDR2 is SVGEGT. Trimming removed 5 bases from V and 0 bases from J, with 11 bases in between.